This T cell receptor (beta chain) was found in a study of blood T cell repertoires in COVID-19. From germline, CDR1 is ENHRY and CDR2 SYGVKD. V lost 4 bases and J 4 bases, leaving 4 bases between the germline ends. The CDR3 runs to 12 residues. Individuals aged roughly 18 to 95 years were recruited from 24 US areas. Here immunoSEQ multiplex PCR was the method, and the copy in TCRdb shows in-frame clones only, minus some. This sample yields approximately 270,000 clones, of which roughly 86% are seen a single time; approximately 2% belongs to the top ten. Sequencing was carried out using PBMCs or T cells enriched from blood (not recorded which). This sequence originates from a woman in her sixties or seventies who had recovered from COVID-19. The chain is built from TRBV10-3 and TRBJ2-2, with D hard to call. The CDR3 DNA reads TGTGCCATCAGTGCAGGCACCGGGGAGCTGTTTTTT. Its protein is CAISAGTGELFF.